This T cell receptor beta chain emerged from a study of blood T cells in healthy people across ages (dated by TCRdb to the mid-2010s). Regarding the study in general: Template switching captured roughly one uniquely barcoded TCR beta cDNA molecule per two T cells in model experiments. Age-related changes in TCR beta repertoire diversity were measured in the study by deep sequencing normalized with unique cDNA molecular identifiers. Four age groups were formed from the donors: young (average around 15 years), middle-aged (approximately 41), aged (about 62) and long-lived (82). To avoid experimental bias, donors of different ages were spread randomly across the sequencing lanes. For two donors (one aged 18 to 29 and one aged 80 or older), the study analyzed two additional independent replicas of 1 million unique cDNA reads from the same blood draw. Broad study findings and their caveats: There was a strong correlation between observed TCR beta diversity and the percentage of naive T cells measured by flow cytometry. The CMV infection status of donors was not known, potentially confounding age-related changes in expanded clonotypes. Compared with the aged group, the long-lived group had more naive CD4+ T cells, fewer expanded clones and increased TCR diversity, suggesting age selection. Conclusive comparison of naive and antigen-experienced compartments was prevented by the profiling of bulk unsorted PBMCs. Estimates of total diversity from one million sequenced T cells were regarded as lower bounds and underestimates. As age increased, observed TCR beta diversity per million T cells dropped in a roughly linear way, and a significant reduction was already evident by age 40.

The CDR3 covers 17 residues, taking in both the cysteine and the phenylalanine. The read is trimmed to its CDR3 DNA, 51 bases read in frame from base 1. The method behind the library was 5' RACE. The listed sequencing device is Illumina HiSeq 2500. A second PCR of about 6 to 11 cycles was performed with a sample-barcoded 5' primer and a J-beta primer mix. Each TCR beta cDNA molecule received a unique molecular identifier from a template-switch 5' adaptor carrying 12 random nucleotides. Each sample yielded at least 3 million CDR3-containing paired-end reads. All of the RNA was converted into first-strand cDNA using the Mint cDNA synthesis kit, with a TRBC-specific oligonucleotide serving as the primer. All cDNA was treated with uracil-DNA glycosylase and then went through a first 18-cycle PCR with the universal primers M1SS and BC2_uni_R. As for how the authors treated the data: Each sample was normalized by randomly selecting 1 million high-quality reads, each carrying a distinct molecular identifier. Instead of being binned into consensus sequences, reads that shared molecular identifiers were thrown out. MiTCR, run with a Q25 quality threshold and the strictest error-elimination algorithm, handled CDR3 identification, clonotype clustering and error correction. A nonparametric unseen species model with Euler transformation was used to estimate lower-bound total TCR beta diversity. TCRdb redid the processing of the public reads, applying fastp at Q25 and MiXCR, and retained in-frame beta chains. Under each unique CDR3 protein, matching rows form one entry showing the most common genes and DNA. The V and J calls come from TCRdb's annotation, not from the publication. The sample table lists some 1.4 million distinct CDR3 sequences, 42% of them with a count of one. Roughly 7.7% of the sample goes to the ten largest clones.

This clonotype came up a few times. What antigen it recognizes has not been identified. The input lacks base qualities; no much larger clone sits a single base away. The donors were 40 or so Caucasian individuals from Russia, aged roughly 6 to 95 years, who were systemically healthy. Each donor gave 9.5 to 10 milliliters of peripheral blood, drawn into EDTA-treated Vacutainer tubes. Ficoll-Paque density-gradient centrifugation was used to isolate PBMCs, with at least 6.5 million per sample. Total RNA, at least 6 micrograms per sample, was extracted from PBMCs with Trizol reagent. The percentages of naive CD45RAhigh/CD27high T cells were determined by flow cytometry on a PBMC aliquot from every donor.

This chain joins TRBV21-1 to TRBJ1-5; whether TRBD1, the table's D call, matches the DNA was not checked. TRBV21-1 is described as a pseudogene. Material for sequencing was blood. This clonotype originated in a woman aged 18-29 years in good health. CDR3 loop: CASSNRSGGIWNQPQHF. The sequence in DNA is TGTGCCAGCAGCAACCGATCAGGGGGCATATGGAATCAGCCCCAGCATTTT.